This T cell receptor beta chain was documented in a study of long-term antiretroviral therapy in people with HIV (dated by TCRdb to 2021 to 2024). Context from the whole study: The earliest samples were collected about a decade before the 2015 WHO recommendation for immediate ART, when ART was typically delayed until CD4 counts fell. This retrospective serial study examined whether starting ART and sustained HIV suppression were associated with changes in the composition and diversity of the TRB repertoire in peripheral blood. A total of under 250 cryopreserved PBMC samples came from approximately 30 adults with confirmed HIV infection and were collected serially over a mean of roughly six years (range 1-12). Of the 25 to 30 participants with HIV, more than 10 were female. No cross-contamination during QIAcube processing turned up in test extractions that ran a monoclonal T-cell line alongside 33 polyclonal samples.

Comments on this clone: Its antigen is currently not known. Nothing much larger sits one base from this clone, and base qualities are not available.

Beyond this particular receptor, the publication reports: The samples span the years 2004 to 2017, and the ART regimens used at that time may not be as effective as current regimens. HIV repertoires had narrower CDR3 length ranges than controls, and the network structure suggested an antigen-experienced repertoire that shifted only slightly toward naive after ART. ART initiation was associated with a significant increase in TRB diversity, but diversity stayed significantly below transplant donor controls even after long-term ART. Because cell numbers in pre-ART samples were limited, unsorted PBMC were profiled instead of sorted CD4+ and CD8+ T cells. The repertoire was dominated across all time points by expanded TRB clones identified before ART initiation, although this dominance was seen to fluctuate and to decrease in many PLHIV after ART. Because PBMC availability was limited, only the TCR beta chain was sequenced, with no alpha chain pairing. No data were available on ART adherence, viral resistance or therapy changes, limiting inferences about post-ART repertoire changes.

CDR1 and CDR2 (SGHVS, FQNEAQ) derive from the germline V gene. The CDR3 holds 13 amino acids from the cysteine to the phenylalanine. The kept DNA is CDR3 alone, 39 bases in frame from the first base. V and J lose 2 bases and 5 bases, and a span of 9 bases separates them. To be included, a participant needed at least one PBMC sample from before ART initiation plus at least two post-ART samples. All participants with HIV were treated in the United States of America. Before DNA extraction, cryopreserved samples of 1-10 million PBMC were thawed and then washed. At the time of the earliest PBMC sample for each participant with HIV, ages ranged from roughly 20 to 60 years. Per participant, PBMC samples came from 1-4 timepoints prior to ART initiation and 2-8 timepoints following ART initiation, for a median of 7 samples. For every participant, serial HIV viral load, CD4+ T-cell count, ART history and demographic data were obtained. Using a Qiagen kit on a QIAcube, genomic DNA was extracted from unsorted PBMC, with samples processed in batches of 12.

The immunoSEQ hsTCRB v3.0 assay was used at survey level resolution to sequence the TRB variable region. TRB sequencing targeted a depth of roughly 35,000-55,000 T-cell genomes per sample. Pooled TRB libraries were sequenced on an Illumina MiSeq with a v3 150-cycle kit. Concerning the study's data processing: Repertoire analysis was performed in R inside a reproducible Nextflow workflow that covered QC, data transformation and analysis. LymphoSeq2, an R package for AIRR-Seq data exploration, was used to implement custom analyses. After excluding a handful of samples that yielded fewer than 5000 total TRB sequences, approximately 180 HIV repertoires remained for analysis. Of the 188 retained HIV repertoires, approximately 60 were collected before and under 150 after ART initiation. Repertoires were downsampled to 5000 TRB nucleotide sequences, with summary statistics averaged over 100 downsampling iterations. The analysis kept only TRB sequences whose CDR3 regions were at least seven amino acids long. A Shannon entropy-derived clonality score and the Gini coefficient were used to measure diversity. In repertoire networks, the top 5000 CDR3 amino acid sequences were linked whenever an edit distance of one separated two sequences. GLIPH2 predicted antigen specificity groups and MHC restriction for TRB CDR3 amino acid sequences. To flag known CMV, EBV, HIV or tissue antigen associations, CDR3 amino acid sequences were matched against VDJdb and McPAS-TCR. Pre-ART, post-ART and control groups were compared with Wilcoxon signed-rank tests and Holm-Bonferroni correction. Sourced from immuneACCESS, this table was stored by TCRdb with only in-frame sequences that have V and J called. A share of the clones is absent; for the studies checked, an unresolved V gene accounts for under half, and the remainder has no known explanation. From that table come the V and J calls and clone size; the DNA was used to work out D and trimming. The sample table shows 20,000 to 25,000 clones, and over 90% are seen once. The top ten constitute around 7.8% of the sample.

The chain joins TRBV7-8 to TRBJ2-5; the D gene lacks a confident call. This specimen was unsorted PBMCs, taken 4.4 years after starting antiretroviral therapy. The TCR originated in a woman aged 45-65 years with HIV. The sequenced DNA: TGTGCCAGCAGCTTAAGAGCGCGGGAGACCCAGTACTTC. It is translated as CASSLRARETQYF.